A selection of T cell receptor beta chains follows, all from one sample in a study of T cell responses to AZD1222 COVID-19 vaccine. TCRdb's table, derived via immunoSEQ multiplex PCR, lists solely in-frame clones and lacks some. The table records 250,000 or so clones, 93% of them present only once. The source material was peripheral blood, sampled on day 0 of AZD1222 vaccination. Receptors were obtained from an adult in good health. CDR3s include the opening cysteine and the closing phenylalanine or tryptophan. Each record gives: J gene, V gene, clone size, CDR3 protein. Size is omitted from some rows. Given values are once, few, many or a class for expanded clones.

J: TRBJ1-3; V: TRBV7-2; size: NA; CDR3: CASSHPTGGNTIYF
J: TRBJ2-3; V: TRBV5-4; size: NA; CDR3: CASSFNLGLATDTQYF
J: TRBJ2-7; V: TRBV5-1; size: NA; CDR3: CASRRGLAASYEQYF
J: TRBJ2-7; V: TRBV7-2; size: NA; CDR3: CASSWVSGIEQYF
J: TRBJ2-3; V: TRBV9; size: NA; CDR3: CASSVTPGPSTDTQYF
J: TRBJ1-2; V: TRBV28; size: NA; CDR3: CASSLSSYGYTF
J: TRBJ2-5; V: TRBV6-5; size: NA; CDR3: CASSQGAGGRETQYF
J: TRBJ2-2; V: TRBV5-1; size: NA; CDR3: CASSLSGRDTGELFF
J: TRBJ1-5; V: TRBV7-8; size: NA; CDR3: CASSHSRERFNQPQHF
J: TRBJ2-1; V: TRBV7-2; size: NA; CDR3: CASSLDRANEQFF
J: TRBJ2-7; V: TRBV7-9; size: NA; CDR3: CASSLMGGSTYEQYF
J: TRBJ2-7; V: TRBV3-1/TRBV3-2; size: NA; CDR3: CASSQGMAGRGHEQYF
J: TRBJ1-2; V: TRBV3-1/TRBV3-2; size: NA; CDR3: CASSPTQGPDGYTF
J: TRBJ1-6; V: TRBV5-1; size: once; CDR3: CASSLVRTGGAGSPLHF
J: TRBJ2-7; V: TRBV5-1; size: NA; CDR3: CASSLPGGSYEQYF
J: TRBJ1-3; V: TRBV5-1; size: NA; CDR3: CASSLDTSGNTIYF